This TCR beta chain was profiled in a study of shared clonotypes between healthy human individuals. It was around 180 ng DNA, 25,000 to 35,000 T cell genomes, that sorted-subset replicate PCRs used. Authors' analysis steps: For the immunoSEQ data, sequences were junction-only without quality scores, so filtering differed. The table came from immunoSEQ multiplex PCR; TCRdb's copy has only in-frame clones and leaves some out. V, J and clone size are those of that table, while D and trimming were read from the DNA. The table shows about 2.4 million clones, with 93% occurring only once. Germline values: CDR1 SGHNT, CDR2 YYREEE (reference sequence). Trimming pared 4 bases from V and 7 bases from J, leaving 10 bases between. The CDR3 length is 12 residues. With regard to this clone: Its target is not known.

Study-wide results and limits: Sampling covered blood only; tissue repertoires likely differ. Naive CD4 clonotype sharing across a few donors was about 5%.

This TCR was recovered from a man in his late teens or twenties in good health. Some clones in this sample may be carry-over from other donors' samples. The sequenced sample consisted of naive CD4+ T cells from PBMCs. The sample's subset: CD45RA+ positively selected. The J gene is TRBJ2-3, the V gene TRBV5-4, with unresolved D. The CDR3 DNA follows: TGTGCCAGCAGCCTAGATTCGAATACGCAGTATTTT. This sequence encodes CASSLDSNTQYF.